These 5 T cell receptor beta chains originate from one sample sequenced in a study of blood T cells in healthy people across ages. Using a J-beta primer mix together with a sample-barcoded 5' primer, a second PCR was run for about 6 to 12 cycles. MiXCR was run by TCRdb on the 5' RACE reads, yielding one entry per CDR3 protein. The sample lists hundreds of thousands of distinct CDR3 sequences, less than 60% occurring once. The material sequenced was blood. The receptors stem from a man aged 80 or over in good health.

This clonotype was found a few times. This rearrangement joins TRBV20-1 to TRBJ2-5; D remains ambiguous. The length of the CDR3 is 13 residues. V lost 3 bases to trimming and J lost 5 bases, with 13 bases between them. Per the germline V gene, CDR1 is DFQATT and CDR2 is SNEGSKA (reference sequence). CDR3 bases: TGCAGTGCTAGTGCGCTAGTCAGCGAGACCCAGTACTTC. It is translated as CSASALVSETQYF.

The CDR3 here is CASSATAADTQYF. The CDR3 DNA sequence: TGTGCCAGCAGCGCCACCGCCGCAGATACGCAGTATTTT. The chain joins TRBV9 to TRBJ2-3; D call uncertain. Germline V CDR1 and CDR2: SGDLS, YYNGEE. The CDR3 contains 13 residues. Trimming stripped 3 bases from V and 4 bases from J, with 9 bases between.

The chain uses TRBV14 and TRBJ1-1; D is unresolved. Germline V lookup: CDR1 SGHDN, CDR2 FVKESK. This CDR3 spans 14 amino acids. Trimming took 2 bases from V and 7 from J, leaving 14 bases between them. The CDR3 bases are TGTGCCAGCAGCCAATTGACGATTGGCAGTGAAGCTTTCTTT. Its protein is CASSQLTIGSEAFF.

The V and J genes are TRBV20-1 and TRBJ2-1, with TRBD2 matching over 7 bases. This CDR3 comprises 14 residues. V was pared by 5 bases and J by 6 bases, with 10 bases of the junction left unmatched. Germline values: CDR1 DFQATT, CDR2 SNEGSKA (reference sequence). The CDR3 spells CSASGLGNPNEQFF. CDR3 DNA sequence: TGCAGTGCTTCCGGACTAGGGAACCCCAATGAGCAGTTCTTC.

The sample holds a few counts of this clonotype. The chain has TRBV2 and TRBJ2-5; no clear D. The CDR3 sequence is 13 residues long. V was shortened by 3 bases and J by 13 bases, with 18 bases between the two germline ends. Germline V gene data show CDR1 as SNHLY and CDR2 as FYNNEI. This CDR3 is CASSERMETPWYF. The DNA for the CDR3 is TGTGCCAGCAGTGAGAGGATGGAAACCCCTTGGTACTTC.